The 19 T cell receptor beta chains below were found in one sample sequenced in a study of CD8+ T cells in alopecia areata. Treatment indicated: oral pan-JAK inhibitor, 5-10 mg twice daily. Sequencing relied on a cDNA template that was reverse transcribed from extracted RNA. The repertoire was sequenced with immunoSEQ multiplex PCR; TCRdb's copy has only in-frame clones and lacks some. The data show 110,000 to 150,000 clones, about 51% seen once. The starting material was CD8+ T cells sorted from blood, obtained at week 4, from a patient treated with tofacitinib. These receptors originate from a human donor with alopecia areata.

J is TRBJ2-2 and V is TRBV7-9; D might be TRBD2 (5 bases). Germline lookup yields CDR1 SEHNR and CDR2 FQNEAQ (reference sequence). Trimming left V 5 bases short and J 3 bases short, with 19 bases between. This CDR3 has 17 amino acids. The CDR3 loop reads CASSLRAGQDYTGELFF. Written as DNA, the CDR3 is TGTGCCAGCAGCCTCCGGGCCGGGCAGGACTACACCGGGGAGCTGTTTTTT.

This clone was found a few times. This chain links TRBV6-5 with TRBJ2-3; 8 bases line up with TRBD2. V lost 2 bases and J lost 0; bases outside the gene matches: 4. Germline CDR1 MNHEY, CDR2 SVGAGI. The CDR3 runs 16 residues. The CDR3 DNA sequence: TGTGCCAGCAGTTACAAAGCGGGGGCCAGCACAGATACGCAGTATTTT. As protein: CASSYKAGASTDTQYF.

This clone is medium-sized. The chain uses TRBV7-8 and TRBJ2-2; no clear D gene. CDR3 length: 14 amino acids. Deletions cut 10 bases from V and 2 bases from J, with 14 bases between. CDR1 is SGHVS, CDR2 FQNEAQ, per germline. CDR3 in amino acids: CATHPGLNTGELFF. The CDR3 DNA reads TGTGCCACCCATCCGGGTCTCAACACCGGGGAGCTGTTTTTT.

This chain joins TRBV30 and TRBJ2-2; the D is unclear. The CDR3 is 12 residues long. Germline V gives CDR1 GTSNPN, CDR2 SVGIG (reference sequence). V was cut by 4 bases and J by 3 bases, with 6 bases left in between. The CDR3 sequence is CAWNGDTGELFF. CDR3 nucleotides: TGTGCCTGGAATGGGGACACCGGGGAGCTGTTTTTT.

The CDR3: CASSHPDSLNQPQHF. The DNA for the CDR3 is TGCGCCAGCAGCCATCCCGACAGCCTCAATCAGCCCCAGCATTTT. The chain links TRBV4-1 to TRBJ1-5; possible D gene TRBD1, 5 bases. Germline V gene lookup returns CDR1 MGHRA and CDR2 YSYEKL. Trimming cost V 3 bases and J 3 bases, with 12 bases left between them. The CDR3 is 15 residues long.

This clone showed up just a few times. The V and J genes are TRBV2 and TRBJ2-1; D is undetermined. The CDR3 is 14 residues long. Germline loops: CDR1 SNHLY, CDR2 FYNNEI. V was trimmed by 4 bases and J by 6 bases, leaving 13 bases between them. CDR3 coding DNA: TGTGCCAGCAGTGCCGGGCCCCCCGGCAATGAGCAGTTCTTC. It yields the protein CASSAGPPGNEQFF.

V gene TRBV27 combines with J gene TRBJ2-3, with D possibly matching TRBD2 (5 bases). CDR1 is MNHEY, CDR2 SMNVEV, per germline (reference sequence). V was pared by 3 bases and J by 2 bases, with 9 bases between. The CDR3 contains 14 residues. The CDR3: CASSFRGDTDTQYF. The CDR3 DNA reads as TGTGCCAGCAGTTTCCGGGGAGACACAGATACGCAGTATTTT.

This clone was observed a handful of times. The chain employs TRBV7-3 and TRBJ1-1, with D perhaps TRBD1 (6 bases). V was shortened by 2 bases and J by 3 bases, with 10 bases between the two germline ends. The CDR3 loop spans 14 amino acids. The germline CDR1 and CDR2 sequences are SGHTA and FQGTGA. For the CDR3, the DNA is TGTGCCAGCAGCTTAGGACCAGGGGACACTGAAGCTTTCTTT. Its protein is CASSLGPGDTEAFF.

V usage is TRBV7-9 and J usage is TRBJ2-1; 8 positions match TRBD1. The germline gives CDR1 SEHNR, CDR2 FQNEAQ (reference sequence). The V and J ends lost 3 bases and 2 bases, in that order; junction bases with no gene match: 3. The CDR3 is 15 amino acids. The CDR3 region has the DNA TGTGCCAGCAGCTTCTCACAGGGGGCCTACAATGAGCAGTTCTTC. It yields the protein CASSFSQGAYNEQFF.

The chain couples TRBV4-2 to TRBJ2-1, with TRBD1 matching over 7 bases. This CDR3 contains 16 residues. Looked up from germline, CDR1 is LGHNA and CDR2 is YNFKEQ. Trimming took 0 bases from V and 4 from J; bases not matched to a gene: 6. The CDR3 protein is CASSQEQGWIYNEQFF. CDR3 nucleotides: TGTGCCAGCAGCCAAGAACAGGGGTGGATATACAATGAGCAGTTCTTC.

The genes are TRBV5-6 and TRBJ2-5; possibly TRBD1 or TRBD2 for D (5 bases each). CDR1 is SGHDT and CDR2 is YYEEEE in the germline V gene. Trimming removed 4 bases from V and 4 bases from J, with 14 bases in between. There are 14 residues in the CDR3. This CDR3 reads CASSRGPIRETQYF. CDR3 DNA sequence: TGTGCCAGCAGCCGGGGACCGATTCGAGAGACCCAGTACTTC.

The chain carries TRBV4-3 and TRBJ1-1; no definite D call. Germline values: CDR1 LGHNA, CDR2 YSLEER. Trimming stripped 0 bases from V and 3 bases from J, with 14 bases between. The CDR3 has 16 residues. Here the CDR3 DNA reads TGCGCCAGCAGCCAAGATTCAACAAAGGCCCACACTGAAGCTTTCTTT. Translated: CASSQDSTKAHTEAFF.

This clone was observed a few times. The J gene is TRBJ2-3, the V gene TRBV29-1, with D possibly matching TRBD1 (5 bases). The CDR3 runs to 16 residues. The germline gives CDR1 SQVTM, CDR2 ANQGSEA. The ends were cut back, 0 bases at V and 8 bases at J, with 21 bases in the middle. CDR3 in DNA: TGCAGCGTTGAAGAGTCTCCGACCCTTCAGGGCGGTACGCAGTATTTT. Translation: CSVEESPTLQGGTQYF.

The chain combines TRBV27 with TRBJ2-5; perhaps TRBD2 as D (5 bases). This CDR3 has 14 amino acids. Trimming took 6 bases from V and 4 from J, leaving 15 bases between them. Per germline, CDR1 MNHEY and CDR2 SMNVEV (reference sequence). CDR3: CASRPRGYVETQYF. The CDR3 DNA sequence: TGTGCCAGCAGACCTCGGGGATATGTAGAGACCCAGTACTTC.

This sequence joins TRBV11-2 and TRBJ2-1; D tentatively reads TRBD1 or TRBD2 (6 bases each). The CDR3 runs to 14 residues. Per the germline V gene, CDR1 is SGHAT and CDR2 is FQNNGV. Trimming took 4 bases from V and 9 from J, leaving 16 bases between them. Here the CDR3 reads CASSSSDSGLEQFF. In nucleotides, the CDR3 is TGTGCCAGCAGCTCCTCGGACAGCGGGCTTGAGCAGTTCTTC.

V usage is TRBV11-2 and J usage is TRBJ2-7; no firm D call. V was clipped by 5 bases and J by 0 bases, with 8 bases between them. The CDR3 is 13 amino acids. The germline CDR1 and CDR2 sequences are SGHAT and FQNNGV. The CDR3 sequence is CASSAHSSYEQYF. The CDR3 DNA sequence: TGTGCCAGCAGCGCGCATAGCTCCTACGAGCAGTACTTC.

The chain employs TRBV29-1 and TRBJ2-7; no firm D call. Trimming left V 3 bases short and J 0 bases short, with 18 bases between. CDR3 length equals 16 residues. Germline V lookup: CDR1 SQVTM, CDR2 ANQGSEA. The CDR3 protein is CSVEPLGWGTSYEQYF. DNA for the CDR3: TGCAGCGTTGAGCCTTTGGGTTGGGGAACCTCCTACGAGCAGTACTTC.

This clone has only a few counts. This chain links TRBV4-2 with TRBJ1-6; maybe TRBD1 (5 bases). The CDR3 length is 16 residues. Per the germline V gene, CDR1 is LGHNA and CDR2 is YNFKEQ. Deletions cut 2 bases from V and 7 bases from J, with 15 bases between. CDR3 protein: CASSQSIGARNSPLHF. The CDR3 DNA follows: TGTGCCAGCAGCCAATCAATAGGGGCTCGGAATTCACCCCTCCACTTT.

The genes are TRBV6-5 and TRBJ2-7; 8 bases align to TRBD1. V lost 5 bases and J lost 4; bases outside the gene matches: 7. This CDR3 has 14 residues. The germline CDR1 and CDR2 sequences are MNHEY and SVGAGI. The CDR3 spells CASSVYRGNYEQYF. CDR3 nucleotide sequence: TGTGCCAGCAGTGTTTACAGGGGGAATTACGAGCAGTACTTC.